Listed below are T cell receptor beta chains from one sample, sequenced in a study of T cell changes during pregnancy in multiple sclerosis. Only in-frame clones appear in the TCRdb table, and some are missing; sequencing was by immunoSEQ multiplex PCR. The repertoire includes 35,000 to 50,000 clones, roughly 90% of them detected once, and 1% to 1.5% sits in the top ten. The sample consisted of CD4+ T cells from peripheral blood mononuclear cells, taken in the second trimester of pregnancy. These receptors were collected from a female donor with multiple sclerosis, enrolled in a pregnancy study. Each CDR3 is given without its conserved first and last residue. A D gene is named only where the DNA matches it firmly.

v_gene	d_gene	j_gene	CDR3aa
TRBV5-1	TRBD2	TRBJ2-5	ASSLAPSGEMAQY
TRBV4-3	TRBD2	TRBJ2-3	ASSQDPGWYGEGQDTQY
TRBV9	.	TRBJ2-2	ASSAGVTGELF
TRBV19	TRBD1	TRBJ2-1	ASRRTGIHEQF
TRBV7-9	.	TRBJ2-1	ASSLVGNNEQF
TRBV6-1	TRBD1	TRBJ2-2	ASSEFGTGASNTGELF
TRBV7-2	TRBD2	TRBJ2-1	ASSLVGGNEQF
TRBV5-5	.	TRBJ2-2	ASSSRGGGELF
TRBV28	TRBD2	TRBJ2-7	ASRGLAGVRGYEQY
TRBV18	TRBD2	TRBJ2-2	ASSQLAGAPGELF
TRBV18	TRBD1	TRBJ1-1	ASSPLPGQVNTEAF
TRBV7-2	.	TRBJ2-2	ASSPTPQGGELF
TRBV14	.	TRBJ1-4	ASSQINSQTLNEKLF
TRBV28	.	TRBJ2-7	ASSRDRGQRGSQY
TRBV9	.	TRBJ2-1	ASSLRGRNEQF
TRBV5-6	TRBD1	TRBJ1-2	ASSKTPDRAYGYT
TRBV27	TRBD2	TRBJ2-1	ASTGGGRHNEQF
TRBV27	.	TRBJ1-5	ASSLHGHNQPQH
TRBV20-1	.	TRBJ1-2	SARTTEGYT
TRBV7-7	.	TRBJ2-1	ASSPRPQANEQF
TRBV7-8	TRBD1	.	ASSLDRHYEQY
TRBV7-8	.	TRBJ2-5	ASSFWRVLKPQETQY
TRBV15	.	TRBJ1-3	ATSRETSTIY
TRBV27	TRBD1	TRBJ1-4	ASSLNRGVRLEKLF
TRBV6-1	TRBD1	TRBJ1-1	ASSTTGDLTEAF
TRBV6-5	TRBD1	TRBJ1-1	ASSWDRVTEAF
TRBV29-1	.	TRBJ1-1	SLKFGRGEAF
TRBV28	TRBD1	TRBJ1-2	ASSFRDRDYGYT
TRBV28	.	TRBJ1-2	ASSLSRVNYGYT
TRBV6-5	.	TRBJ2-7	ASSYTGTAYEQY
TRBV5-1	.	TRBJ2-3	ASSNWGEGTDTQY
TRBV2	TRBD2	TRBJ2-1	ASSALTSANEQF
TRBV6-1	.	TRBJ2-7	ASRVGGTYEQY
TRBV29-1	TRBD1	TRBJ2-5	SARDRMIQETQY
TRBV6-1	TRBD1	TRBJ1-4	ASSTTDRGVEKLF